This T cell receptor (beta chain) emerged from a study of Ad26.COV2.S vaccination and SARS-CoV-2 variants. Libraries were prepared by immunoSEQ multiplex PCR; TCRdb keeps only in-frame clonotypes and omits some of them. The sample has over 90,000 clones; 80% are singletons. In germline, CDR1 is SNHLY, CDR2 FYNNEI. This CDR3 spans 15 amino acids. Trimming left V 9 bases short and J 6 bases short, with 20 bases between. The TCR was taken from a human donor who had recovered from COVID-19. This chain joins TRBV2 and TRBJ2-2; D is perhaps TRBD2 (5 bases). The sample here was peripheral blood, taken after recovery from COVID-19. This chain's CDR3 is CASLGVDYKAGELFF. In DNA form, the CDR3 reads TGTGCCAGTCTCGGGGTAGATTATAAGGCCGGGGAGCTGTTTTTT.